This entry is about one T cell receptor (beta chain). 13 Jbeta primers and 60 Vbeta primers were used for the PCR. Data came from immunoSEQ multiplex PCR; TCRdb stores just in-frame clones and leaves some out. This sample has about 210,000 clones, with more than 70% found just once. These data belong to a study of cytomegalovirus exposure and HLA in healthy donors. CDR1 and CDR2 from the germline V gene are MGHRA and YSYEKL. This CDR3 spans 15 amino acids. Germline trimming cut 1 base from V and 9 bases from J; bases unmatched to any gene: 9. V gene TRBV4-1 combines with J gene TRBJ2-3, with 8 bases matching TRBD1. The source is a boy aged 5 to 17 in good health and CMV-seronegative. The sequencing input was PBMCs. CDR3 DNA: TGCGCCAGCAGCCAAGGGTTAAGGGACAGGCGCACGCAGTATTTT. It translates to CASSQGLRDRRTQYF.